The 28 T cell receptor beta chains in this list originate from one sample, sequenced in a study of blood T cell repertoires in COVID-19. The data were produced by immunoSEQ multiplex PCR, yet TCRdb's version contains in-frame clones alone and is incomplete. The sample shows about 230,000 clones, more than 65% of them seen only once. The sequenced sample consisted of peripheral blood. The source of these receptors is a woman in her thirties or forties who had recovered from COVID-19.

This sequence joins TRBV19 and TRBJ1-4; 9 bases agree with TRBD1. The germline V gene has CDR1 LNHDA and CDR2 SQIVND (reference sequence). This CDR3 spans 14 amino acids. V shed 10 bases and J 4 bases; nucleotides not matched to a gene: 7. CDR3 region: CATKDRGNNEKLFF. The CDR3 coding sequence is TGTGCCACCAAGGACAGGGGAAATAATGAAAAACTGTTTTTT.

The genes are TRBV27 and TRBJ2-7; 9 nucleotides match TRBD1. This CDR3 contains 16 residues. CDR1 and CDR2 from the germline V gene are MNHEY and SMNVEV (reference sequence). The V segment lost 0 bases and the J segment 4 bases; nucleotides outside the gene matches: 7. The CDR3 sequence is CASSLSGTGSTYEQYF. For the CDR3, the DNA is TGTGCCAGCAGTTTATCGGGGACAGGGAGTACTTACGAGCAGTACTTC.

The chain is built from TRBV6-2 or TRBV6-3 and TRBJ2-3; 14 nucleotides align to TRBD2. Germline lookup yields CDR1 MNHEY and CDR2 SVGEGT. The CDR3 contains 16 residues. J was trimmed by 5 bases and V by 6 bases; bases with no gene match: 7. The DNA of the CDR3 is TGTGCCAGCAGCCTTAGGACTAGCGGGGGGTTAGATACGCAGTATTTT. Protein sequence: CASSLRTSGGLDTQYF.

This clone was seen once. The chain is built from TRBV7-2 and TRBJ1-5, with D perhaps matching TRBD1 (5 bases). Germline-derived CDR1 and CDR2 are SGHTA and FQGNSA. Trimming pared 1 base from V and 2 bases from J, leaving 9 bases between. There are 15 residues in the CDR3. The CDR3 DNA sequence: TGTGCCAGCAGCTTAGAAGGGGTCGGCAATCAGCCCCAGCATTTT. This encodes CASSLEGVGNQPQHF. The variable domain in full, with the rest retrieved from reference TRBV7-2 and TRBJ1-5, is GAGVSQSPSNKVTEKGKDVELRCDPISGHTALYWYRQSLGQGLEFLIYFQGNSAPDKSGLPSDRFSAERTGGSVSTLTIQRTQQEDSAVYLCASSLEGVGNQPQHFGDGTRLSIL.

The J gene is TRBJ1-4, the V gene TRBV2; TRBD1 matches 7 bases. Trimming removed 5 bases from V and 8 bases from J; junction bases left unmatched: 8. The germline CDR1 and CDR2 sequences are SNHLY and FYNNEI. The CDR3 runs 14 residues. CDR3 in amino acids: CASSPTGVGEKLFF. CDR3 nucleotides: TGTGCCAGCAGTCCCACAGGGGTTGGGGAAAAACTGTTTTTT.

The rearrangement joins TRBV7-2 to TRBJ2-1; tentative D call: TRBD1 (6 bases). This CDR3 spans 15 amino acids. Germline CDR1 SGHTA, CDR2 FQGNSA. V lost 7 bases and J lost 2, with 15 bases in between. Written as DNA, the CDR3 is TGTGCCAGCACAATAGACAGGAAAACCTACAATGAGCAGTTCTTC. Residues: CASTIDRKTYNEQFF.

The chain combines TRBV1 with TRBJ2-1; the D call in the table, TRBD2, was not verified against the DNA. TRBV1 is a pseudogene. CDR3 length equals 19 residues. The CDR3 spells CTSSQLAGEKPSSYNEQFF. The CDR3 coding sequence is TGCACCAGCAGCCAATTAGCGGGGGAGAAACCGAGCTCCTACAATGAGCAGTTCTTC.

CDR3 protein: CASRLTAVQETQYF. The CDR3 nucleotides read TGTGCCAGCAGGCTAACAGCTGTCCAAGAGACCCAGTACTTC. The V gene is TRBV6-5, the J gene TRBJ2-5; D gene unclear. CDR3 length: 14 amino acids. CDR1 and CDR2 (germline): MNHEY, SVGAGI. V lost 6 bases and J lost 1, with 12 bases in between.

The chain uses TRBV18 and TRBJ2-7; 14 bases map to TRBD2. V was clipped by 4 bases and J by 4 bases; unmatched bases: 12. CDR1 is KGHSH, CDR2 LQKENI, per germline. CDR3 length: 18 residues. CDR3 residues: CASSLATSGGVSWYEQYF. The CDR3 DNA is TGTGCCAGCTCACTTGCGACTAGCGGGGGGGTCTCATGGTACGAGCAGTACTTC. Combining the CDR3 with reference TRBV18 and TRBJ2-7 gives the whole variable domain NAGVMQNPRHLVRRRGQEARLRCSPMKGHSHVYWYRQLPEEGLKFMVYLQKENIIDESGMPKERFSAEFPKEGPSILRIQQVVRGDSAAYFCASSLATSGGVSWYEQYFGPGTRLTVT.

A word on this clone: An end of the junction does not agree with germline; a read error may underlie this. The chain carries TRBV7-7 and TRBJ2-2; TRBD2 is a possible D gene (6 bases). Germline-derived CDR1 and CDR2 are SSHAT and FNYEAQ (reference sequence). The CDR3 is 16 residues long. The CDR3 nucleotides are TGTGCTAGCAGCGGCGAGCTAGCGCCCTTCGTTGGGGAGCTGTTTTTT. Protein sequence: CASSGELAPFVGELFF.

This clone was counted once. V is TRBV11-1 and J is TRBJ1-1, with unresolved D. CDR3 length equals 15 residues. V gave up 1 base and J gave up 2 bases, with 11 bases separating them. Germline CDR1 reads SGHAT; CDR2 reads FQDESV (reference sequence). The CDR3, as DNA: TGTGCCAGCAGCTTAGAATCAGGAACTAACACTGAAGCTTTCTTT. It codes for CASSLESGTNTEAFF.

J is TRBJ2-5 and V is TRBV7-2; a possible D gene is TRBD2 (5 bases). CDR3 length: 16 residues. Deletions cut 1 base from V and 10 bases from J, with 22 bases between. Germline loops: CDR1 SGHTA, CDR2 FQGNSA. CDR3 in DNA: TGTGCCAGCAGCTTAGGATTAGGTCGAAGCGGACTGGACCAGTACTTC. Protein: CASSLGLGRSGLDQYF.

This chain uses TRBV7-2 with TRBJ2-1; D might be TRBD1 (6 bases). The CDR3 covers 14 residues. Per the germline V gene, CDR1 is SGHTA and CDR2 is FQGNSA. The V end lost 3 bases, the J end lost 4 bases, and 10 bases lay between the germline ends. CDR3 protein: CASSFPGQYNEQFF. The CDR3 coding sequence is TGTGCCAGCAGCTTTCCCGGACAGTACAATGAGCAGTTCTTC.

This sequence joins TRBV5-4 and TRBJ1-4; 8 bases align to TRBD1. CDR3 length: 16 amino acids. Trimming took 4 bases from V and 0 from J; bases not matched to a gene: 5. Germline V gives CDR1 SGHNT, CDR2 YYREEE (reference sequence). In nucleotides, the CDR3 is TGTGCCAGCAGCATCGGACAGGGATCAACTAATGAAAAACTGTTTTTT. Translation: CASSIGQGSTNEKLFF.

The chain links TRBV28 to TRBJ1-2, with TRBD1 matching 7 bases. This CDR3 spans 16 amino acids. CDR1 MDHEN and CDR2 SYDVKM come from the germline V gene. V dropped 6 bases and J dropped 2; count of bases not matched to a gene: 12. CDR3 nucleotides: TGTGCCAGCAGATCCGGGACAGTTTGGAGGAACTATGGCTACACCTTC. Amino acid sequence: CASRSGTVWRNYGYTF.

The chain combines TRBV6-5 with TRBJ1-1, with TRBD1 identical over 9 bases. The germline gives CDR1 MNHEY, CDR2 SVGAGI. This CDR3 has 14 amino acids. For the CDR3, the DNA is TGTGCAGTTCGACAGGGGGAACAGTTACCTGAAGCTTTCTTT. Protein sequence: CAVRQGEQLPEAFF.

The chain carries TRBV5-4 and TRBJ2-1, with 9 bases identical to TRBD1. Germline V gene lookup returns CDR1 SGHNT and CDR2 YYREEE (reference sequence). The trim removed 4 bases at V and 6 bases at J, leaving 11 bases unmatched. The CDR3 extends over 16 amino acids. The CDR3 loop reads CASSMTGGLLGNEQFF. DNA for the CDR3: TGTGCCAGCAGCATGACAGGGGGGCTTCTGGGCAATGAGCAGTTCTTC.

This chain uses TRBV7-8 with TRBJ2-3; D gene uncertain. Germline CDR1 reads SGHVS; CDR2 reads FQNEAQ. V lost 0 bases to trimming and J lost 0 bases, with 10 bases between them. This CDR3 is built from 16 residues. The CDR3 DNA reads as TGTGCCAGCAGCTTAGCGGCAGGCCCTAGCACAGATACGCAGTATTTT. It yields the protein CASSLAAGPSTDTQYF.

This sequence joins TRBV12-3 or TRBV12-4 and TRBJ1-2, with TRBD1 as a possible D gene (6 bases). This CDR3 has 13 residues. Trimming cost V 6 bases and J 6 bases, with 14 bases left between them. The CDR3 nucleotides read TGTGCCAGCAGCATAGGGGAGGGGGATGGCTACACCTTC. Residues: CASSIGEGDGYTF.

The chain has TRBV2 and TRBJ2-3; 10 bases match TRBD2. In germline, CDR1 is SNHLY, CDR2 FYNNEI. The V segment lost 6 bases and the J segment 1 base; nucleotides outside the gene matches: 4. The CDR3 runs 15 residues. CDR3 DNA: TGTGCCAGCAGGAAAGGACTAGCGGGCACAGATACGCAGTATTTT. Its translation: CASRKGLAGTDTQYF.

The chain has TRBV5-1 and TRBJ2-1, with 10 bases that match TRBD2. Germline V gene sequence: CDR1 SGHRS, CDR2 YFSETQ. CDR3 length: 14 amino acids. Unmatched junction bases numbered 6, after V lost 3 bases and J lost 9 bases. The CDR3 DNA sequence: TGCGCCAGCAGCTCGGCTAGCGGGGGCCTTGAGCAGTTCTTC. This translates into CASSSASGGLEQFF.

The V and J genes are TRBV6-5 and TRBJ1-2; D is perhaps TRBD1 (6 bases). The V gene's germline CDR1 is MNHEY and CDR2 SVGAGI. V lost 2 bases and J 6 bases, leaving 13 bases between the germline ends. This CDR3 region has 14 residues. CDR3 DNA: TGTGCCAGCAGTTACGCCGGGACACAGAATGGCTACACCTTC. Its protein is CASSYAGTQNGYTF.

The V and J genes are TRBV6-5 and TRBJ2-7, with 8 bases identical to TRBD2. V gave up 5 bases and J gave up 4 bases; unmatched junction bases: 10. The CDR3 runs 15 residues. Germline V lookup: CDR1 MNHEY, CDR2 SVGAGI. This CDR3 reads CASSTPGLERYEQYF. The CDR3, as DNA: TGTGCCAGCAGTACCCCGGGACTAGAAAGGTACGAGCAGTACTTC.

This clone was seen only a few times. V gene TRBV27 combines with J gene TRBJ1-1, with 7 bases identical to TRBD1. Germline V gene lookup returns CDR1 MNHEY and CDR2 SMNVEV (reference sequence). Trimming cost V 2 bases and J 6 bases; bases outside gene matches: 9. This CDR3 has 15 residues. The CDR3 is CASSLSPGGRPEAFF. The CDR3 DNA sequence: TGTGCCAGCAGTTTAAGCCCAGGGGGGCGGCCTGAAGCTTTCTTT.

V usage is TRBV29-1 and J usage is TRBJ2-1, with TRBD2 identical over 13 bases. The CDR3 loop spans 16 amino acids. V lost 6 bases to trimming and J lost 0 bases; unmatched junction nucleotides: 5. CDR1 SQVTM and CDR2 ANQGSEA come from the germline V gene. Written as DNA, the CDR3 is TGCAGCGTCGGACTAGCGGGGGCGAGCTCCTACAATGAGCAGTTCTTC. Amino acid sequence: CSVGLAGASSYNEQFF.

The CDR3 nucleotides are TGTGCCAGCAGCCAGGGAGATAGCGGGGGGCCCCCGGTTACGCAGTATTTT. Its protein is CASSQGDSGGPPVTQYF. This chain uses TRBV4-2 with TRBJ2-3, with 10 bases that match TRBD2. Germline CDR1 and CDR2: LGHNA and YNFKEQ. Unmatched junction bases numbered 14, after V lost 3 bases and J lost 8 bases. The CDR3 is 17 amino acids.

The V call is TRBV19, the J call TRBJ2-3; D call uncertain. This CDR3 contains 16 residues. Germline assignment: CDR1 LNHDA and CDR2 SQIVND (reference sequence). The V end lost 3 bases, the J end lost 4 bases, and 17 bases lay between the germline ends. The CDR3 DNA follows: TGTGCCAGTAGTATGTTAGTAAGCCAGCAGGCAGATACGCAGTATTTT. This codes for CASSMLVSQQADTQYF.

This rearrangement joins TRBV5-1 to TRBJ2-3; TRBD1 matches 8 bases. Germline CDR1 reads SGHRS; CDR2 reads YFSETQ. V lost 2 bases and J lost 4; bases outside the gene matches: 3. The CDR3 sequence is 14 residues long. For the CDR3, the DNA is TGCGCCAGCAGCTTAGGGACAGGTTCAGATACGCAGTATTTT. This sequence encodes CASSLGTGSDTQYF.